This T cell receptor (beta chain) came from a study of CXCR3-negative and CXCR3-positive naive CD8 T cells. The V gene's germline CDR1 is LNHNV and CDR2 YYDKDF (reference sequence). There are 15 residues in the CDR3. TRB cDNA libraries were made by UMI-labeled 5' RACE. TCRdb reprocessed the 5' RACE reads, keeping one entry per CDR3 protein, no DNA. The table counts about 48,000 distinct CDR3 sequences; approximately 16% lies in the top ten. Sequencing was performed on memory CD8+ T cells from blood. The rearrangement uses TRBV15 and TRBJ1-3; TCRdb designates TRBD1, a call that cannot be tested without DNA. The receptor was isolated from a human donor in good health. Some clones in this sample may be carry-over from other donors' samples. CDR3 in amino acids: CATSRDTGSGNTIYF.